The 10 T cell receptor beta chains reported below all come from one sample, sequenced in a study of cytomegalovirus exposure and HLA in healthy donors. Some clones are missing from TCRdb's copy, which holds only in-frame ones; the method was immunoSEQ multiplex PCR. The sample has approximately 82,000 clones; over 85% are singletons. Material: PBMCs. These receptors originate from a woman aged 18-35 years in good health and CMV-seronegative.

The rearrangement joins TRBV28 to TRBJ2-1; unclear D gene. Germline CDR1 and CDR2: MDHEN and SYDVKM. Trimming took 8 bases from V and 8 from J, leaving 10 bases between them. CDR3 size: 11 residues. In nucleotides, the CDR3 is TGTGCCAGCGCTCCGCGTCATGAGCAGTTCTTC. Protein: CASAPRHEQFF.

The chain links TRBV19 to TRBJ1-5; D is ambiguous. The germline V and J ends were trimmed by 10 bases and 2 bases, with 24 bases remaining between them. The length of the CDR3 is 17 residues. The germline gives CDR1 LNHDA, CDR2 SQIVND (reference sequence). The CDR3 DNA sequence: TGTGCCACCACTCCGAGCTGGATACCCGGAGGCAATCAGCCCCAGCATTTT. Its protein product is CATTPSWIPGGNQPQHF.

The sample holds one count of this clone. The J gene is TRBJ2-7, the V gene TRBV11-2; D call uncertain. This CDR3 spans 15 amino acids. V was clipped by 2 bases and J by 2 bases, with 13 bases between them. Germline V gene data show CDR1 as SGHAT and CDR2 as FQNNGV. CDR3 DNA: TGTGCCAGCAGCTTATCAGGTCAGGTCACCTACGAGCAGTACTTC. It encodes CASSLSGQVTYEQYF.

This chain uses TRBV4-1 with TRBJ2-7; 7 bases map to TRBD1. Looked up from germline, CDR1 is MGHRA and CDR2 is YSYEKL. The CDR3 totals 15 residues. V gave up 4 bases and J gave up 0 bases; unmatched junction bases: 6. CDR3 sequence reads: CASSLYHRGSYEQYF. As DNA, the CDR3 is TGCGCCAGCAGCCTTTATCACAGGGGCTCCTACGAGCAGTACTTC.

The V call is TRBV2, the J call TRBJ2-7, with D uncertain. Trimming took off 5 bases at V and 1 base at J, with 6 bases between the two ends. The CDR3 length is 12 residues. Per the germline V gene, CDR1 is SNHLY and CDR2 is FYNNEI. The CDR3 is CASSPLSYEQYF. CDR3 in DNA: TGTGCCAGCAGTCCTCTGTCCTACGAGCAGTACTTC.

The rearrangement joins TRBV5-1 to TRBJ1-6, with 8 positions matching TRBD1. J gave up 10 bases and V 3 bases, and 12 bases lay outside the gene matches. The CDR3 sequence is 16 residues long. CDR1 and CDR2 (germline): SGHRS, YFSETQ. In DNA, the CDR3 is TGCGCCAGCAGCTGGAATATCAGGGGGCGTAGGTCACCCCTCCACTTT. Translating it yields CASSWNIRGRRSPLHF. The full variable domain, with the rest looked up from reference TRBV5-1 and TRBJ1-6, is KAGVTQTPRYLIKTRGQQVTLSCSPISGHRSVSWYQQTPGQGLQFLFEYFSETQRNKGNFPGRFSGRQFSNSRSEMNVSTLELGDSALYLCASSWNIRGRRSPLHFGNGTRLTVT.

The CDR3 protein is CASSSPPLEAFF. The CDR3 nucleotides read TGTGCCAGCAGCTCCCCCCCCCTTGAAGCTTTCTTT. V and J are TRBV28 and TRBJ1-1, with D unclear. The length of the CDR3 is 12 residues. V lost 6 bases, J lost 7 bases, and 12 bases lay in between. From germline, CDR1 is MDHEN and CDR2 SYDVKM.

V and J are TRBV5-4 and TRBJ1-3; 7 bases agree with TRBD1. This CDR3 spans 14 amino acids. CDR1 is SGHNT and CDR2 is YYREEE in the germline V gene (reference sequence). The V and J ends lost 4 bases and 3 bases, in that order; junction bases with no gene match: 4. The CDR3 protein is CASSPNRGGNTIYF. The DNA for the CDR3 is TGTGCCAGCAGCCCGAACAGGGGTGGAAACACCATATATTTT. The full variable domain, with the rest looked up from reference TRBV5-4 and TRBJ1-3, is ETGVTQSPTHLIKTRGQQVTLRCSSQSGHNTVSWYQQALGQGPQFIFQYYREEENGRGNFPPRFSGLQFPNYSSELNVNALELDDSALYLCASSPNRGGNTIYFGEGSWLTVV.

This chain joins TRBV27 and TRBJ2-7; TRBD2 matches 7 bases. V dropped 3 bases and J dropped 4; count of bases not matched to a gene: 6. CDR1 and CDR2 (germline): MNHEY, SMNVEV (reference sequence). The CDR3 covers 14 residues. CDR3 sequence (DNA): TGTGCCAGCAGTTTGACGGGAGGCGGATACGAGCAGTACTTC. It codes for CASSLTGGGYEQYF.

The chain has TRBV5-1 and TRBJ1-4; D is ambiguous. The germline gives CDR1 SGHRS, CDR2 YFSETQ. V was cut by 4 bases and J by 13 bases, with 23 bases left in between. The CDR3 is 15 residues long. This CDR3 reads CASSPGGGDRVGLFF. The CDR3 bases are TGCGCCAGCAGCCCGGGAGGCGGCGATAGAGTTGGACTGTTTTTT.